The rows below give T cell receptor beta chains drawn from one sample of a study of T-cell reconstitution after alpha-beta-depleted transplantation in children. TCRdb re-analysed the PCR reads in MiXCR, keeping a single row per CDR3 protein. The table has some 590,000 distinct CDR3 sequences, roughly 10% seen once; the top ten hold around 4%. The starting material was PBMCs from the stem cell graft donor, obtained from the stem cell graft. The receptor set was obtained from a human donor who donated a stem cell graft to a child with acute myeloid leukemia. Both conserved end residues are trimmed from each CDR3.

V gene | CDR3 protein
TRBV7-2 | ASSLKGTVGEQY
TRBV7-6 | ASSLLSGPTTDTQY
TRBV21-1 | ASSKWGLGEQY
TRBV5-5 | ASSSQGAGAKNIQY
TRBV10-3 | AISGHERAGVDTQY
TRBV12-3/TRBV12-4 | ASRAGSNEKLF
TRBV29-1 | SVLLAGTPTQY
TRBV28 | ASSSGSSGRVYEQY
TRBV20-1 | SARRAGATDTQY
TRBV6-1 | ASSRLARVTAGELF
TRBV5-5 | ASSSIFPSTDTQY
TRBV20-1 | SARSFYPDTQY
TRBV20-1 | SAGGTGYEQY
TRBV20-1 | SVRGEIDYEQY
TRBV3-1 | ASALRMNTEAF
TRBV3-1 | ASSQDSGSWAKNIQY
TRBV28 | ATWDMGQPQH
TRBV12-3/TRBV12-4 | ASSSISGRPGETQY
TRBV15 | ATSREPGQGAGNIQY
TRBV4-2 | ASSQVGGSTDTQY
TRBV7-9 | ASSLLGSAYEQY
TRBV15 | ATAGRSGNEQF
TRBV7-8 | ASSFSDSPLH
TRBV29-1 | SVEYTGHAQETQY
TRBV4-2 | ASSQEGSGTPLH
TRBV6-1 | ASSEMWGIQPQH
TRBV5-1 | ASSLTSGSPQQF
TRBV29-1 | SVGFQVDEQF
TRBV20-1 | SAKTPGTPSNQPQH
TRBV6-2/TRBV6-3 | ANSYTARSSLNEQF
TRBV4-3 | ASSQEGTMNTEAF
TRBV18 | ASSPLYNSPLH
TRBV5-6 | ASRSGPRGETQY
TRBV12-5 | ASAFLGTSGFNEQF
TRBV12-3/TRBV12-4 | ASSLSDTQPQH
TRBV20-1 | SAPTGASVEQY
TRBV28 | ASSSPLAYEQY
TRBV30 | ASTRLYGYT
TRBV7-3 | ASSRGGGTGYT
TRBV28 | ASSPPGGQGTDTQY
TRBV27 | ASSLDRAEQF
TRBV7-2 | ASSLGLGGPDTQY
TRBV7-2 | ASSSAPGQGNYGYT
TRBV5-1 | ASSLEQGVYEQY
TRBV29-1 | SAERVGIQETQY
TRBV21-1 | ASSKGQINEQF
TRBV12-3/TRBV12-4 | ASTSGAYEQY
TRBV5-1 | ASSSDRRGTLNEKLF
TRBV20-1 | SARGRGGSDSPLH
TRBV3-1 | ASSQDMREGGRDTQY